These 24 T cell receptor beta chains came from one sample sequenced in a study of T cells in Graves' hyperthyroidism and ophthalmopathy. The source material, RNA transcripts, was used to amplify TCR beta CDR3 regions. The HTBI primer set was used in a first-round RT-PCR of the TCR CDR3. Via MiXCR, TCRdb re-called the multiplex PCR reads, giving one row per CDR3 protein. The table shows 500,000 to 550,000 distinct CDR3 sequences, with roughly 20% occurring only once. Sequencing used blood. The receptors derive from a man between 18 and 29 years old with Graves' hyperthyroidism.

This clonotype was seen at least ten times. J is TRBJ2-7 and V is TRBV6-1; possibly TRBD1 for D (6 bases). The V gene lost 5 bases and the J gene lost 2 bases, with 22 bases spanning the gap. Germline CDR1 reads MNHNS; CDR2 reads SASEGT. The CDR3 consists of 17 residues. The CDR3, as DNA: TGTGCCAGCAGTAGCGCTATACAGGGAAGACCCCCCTACGAGCAGTACTTC. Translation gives CASSSAIQGRPPYEQYF.

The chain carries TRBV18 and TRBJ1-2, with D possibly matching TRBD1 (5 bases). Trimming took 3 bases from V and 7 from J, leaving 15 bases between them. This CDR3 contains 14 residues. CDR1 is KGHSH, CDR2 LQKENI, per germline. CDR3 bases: TGTGCCAGCTCACCGTTAGACAGCCATGGTGGCTACACCTTC. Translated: CASSPLDSHGGYTF.

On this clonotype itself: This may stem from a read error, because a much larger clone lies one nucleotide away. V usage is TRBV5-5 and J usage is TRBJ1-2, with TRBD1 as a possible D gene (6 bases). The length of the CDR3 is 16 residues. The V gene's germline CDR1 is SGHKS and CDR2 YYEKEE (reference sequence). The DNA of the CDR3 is TGTGCCAGCAGCTTGGCCTCGGCAGGGGATAACTATGGCTACAGCTTC. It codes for CASSLASAGDNYGYSF.

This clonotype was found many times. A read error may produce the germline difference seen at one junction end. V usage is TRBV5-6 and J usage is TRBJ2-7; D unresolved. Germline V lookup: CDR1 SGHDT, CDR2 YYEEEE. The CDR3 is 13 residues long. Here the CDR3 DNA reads TGTGCCAGCAGCTTGGAGGGCTCCCACGAGCAGTACTTC. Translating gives CASSLEGSHEQYF.

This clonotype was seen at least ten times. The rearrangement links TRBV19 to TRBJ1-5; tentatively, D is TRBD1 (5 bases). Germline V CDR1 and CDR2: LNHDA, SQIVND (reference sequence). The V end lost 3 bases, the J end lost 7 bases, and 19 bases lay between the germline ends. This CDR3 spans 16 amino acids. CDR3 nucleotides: TGTGCCAGTAGTATCCAAGGGGCCGCCGGCGCCCAGCCCCAGCATTTT. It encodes CASSIQGAAGAQPQHF. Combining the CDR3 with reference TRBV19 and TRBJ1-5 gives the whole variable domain DGGITQSPKYLFRKEGQNVTLSCEQNLNHDAMYWYRQDPGQGLRLIYYSQIVNDFQKGDIAEGYSVSREKKESFPLTVTSAQKNPTAFYLCASSIQGAAGAQPQHFGDGTRLSIL.

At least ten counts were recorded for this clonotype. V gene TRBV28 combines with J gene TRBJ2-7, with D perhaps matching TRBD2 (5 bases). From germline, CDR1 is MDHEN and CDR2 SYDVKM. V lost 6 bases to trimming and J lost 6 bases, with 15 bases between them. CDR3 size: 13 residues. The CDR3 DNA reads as TGTGCCAGCAGACCAAGGGTGGCGGGCGAGCAGTACTTC. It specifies CASRPRVAGEQYF.

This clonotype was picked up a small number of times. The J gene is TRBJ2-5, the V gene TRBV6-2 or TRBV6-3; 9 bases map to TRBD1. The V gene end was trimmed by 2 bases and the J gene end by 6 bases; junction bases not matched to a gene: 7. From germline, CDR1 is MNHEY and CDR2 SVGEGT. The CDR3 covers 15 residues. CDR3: CASSYAGQGRKTQYF. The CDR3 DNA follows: TGTGCCAGCAGTTACGCGGGACAGGGAAGGAAGACCCAGTACTTC.

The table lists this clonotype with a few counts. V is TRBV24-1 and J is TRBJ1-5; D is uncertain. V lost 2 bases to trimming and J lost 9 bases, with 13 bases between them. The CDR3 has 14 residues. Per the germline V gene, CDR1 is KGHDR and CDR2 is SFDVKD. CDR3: CATSDSTDTRPQHF. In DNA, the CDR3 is TGTGCCACCAGTGATTCGACCGACACCCGGCCCCAGCATTTT.

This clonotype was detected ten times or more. CDR3 in DNA: TGTGCCAGCAGTTCGACATCGATTCAGCCCCAGCATTTT. Protein sequence: CASSSTSIQPQHF. The rearrangement links TRBV12-3 or TRBV12-4 to TRBJ1-5; D unresolved. The CDR3 loop spans 13 amino acids. V lost 4 bases to trimming and J lost 6 bases, with 10 bases between them.

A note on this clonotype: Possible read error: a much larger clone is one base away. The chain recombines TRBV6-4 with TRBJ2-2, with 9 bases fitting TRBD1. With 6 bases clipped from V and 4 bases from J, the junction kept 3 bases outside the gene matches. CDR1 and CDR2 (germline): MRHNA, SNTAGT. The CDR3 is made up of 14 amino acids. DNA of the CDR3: TGTGCCAGCAGCCGGACAGGGGCCACCGGGGAGCTGTTTTTT. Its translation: CASSRTGATGELFF.

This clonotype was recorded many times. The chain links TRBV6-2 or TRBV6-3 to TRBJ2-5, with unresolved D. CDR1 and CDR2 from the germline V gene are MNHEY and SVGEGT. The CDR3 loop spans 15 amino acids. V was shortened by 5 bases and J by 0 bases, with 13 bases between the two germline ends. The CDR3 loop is CASSPWGRYQETQYF. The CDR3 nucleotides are TGTGCCAGCAGTCCCTGGGGAAGGTACCAAGAGACCCAGTACTTC.

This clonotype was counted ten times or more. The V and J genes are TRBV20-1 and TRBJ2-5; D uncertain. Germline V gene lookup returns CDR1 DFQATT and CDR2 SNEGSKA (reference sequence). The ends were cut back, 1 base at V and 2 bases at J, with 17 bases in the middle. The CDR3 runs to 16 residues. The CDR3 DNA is TGCAGTGCTAGAGGGGTCATCCTTAAGAAGCAAGAGACCCAGTACTTC. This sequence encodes CSARGVILKKQETQYF.

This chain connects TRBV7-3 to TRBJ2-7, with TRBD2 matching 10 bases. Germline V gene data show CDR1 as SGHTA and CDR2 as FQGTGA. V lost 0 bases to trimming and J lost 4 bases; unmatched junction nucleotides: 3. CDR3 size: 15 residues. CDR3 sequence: CASSLTGLADYEQYF. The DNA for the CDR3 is TGTGCCAGCAGCTTAACTGGACTAGCGGATTACGAGCAGTACTTC.

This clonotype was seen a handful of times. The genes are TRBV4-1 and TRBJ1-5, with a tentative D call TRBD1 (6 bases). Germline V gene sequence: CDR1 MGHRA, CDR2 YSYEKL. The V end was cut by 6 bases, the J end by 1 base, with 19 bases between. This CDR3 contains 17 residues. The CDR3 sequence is CASSPVRGGRSNQPQHF. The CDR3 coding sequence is TGCGCCAGCAGTCCGGTACGGGGGGGCCGCAGCAATCAGCCCCAGCATTTT.

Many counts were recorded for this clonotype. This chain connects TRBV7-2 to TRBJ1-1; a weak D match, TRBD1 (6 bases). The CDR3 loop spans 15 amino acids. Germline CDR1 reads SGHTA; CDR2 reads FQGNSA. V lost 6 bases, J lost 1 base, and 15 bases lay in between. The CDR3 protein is CASRRDRDKNTEAFF. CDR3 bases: TGTGCCAGCAGAAGAGACCGGGACAAGAACACTGAAGCTTTCTTT.

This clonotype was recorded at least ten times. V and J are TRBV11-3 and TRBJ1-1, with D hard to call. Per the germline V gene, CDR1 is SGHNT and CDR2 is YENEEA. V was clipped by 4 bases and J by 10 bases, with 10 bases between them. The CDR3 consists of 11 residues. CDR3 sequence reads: CASSSGSGAFF. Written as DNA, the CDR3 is TGTGCCAGCAGCTCTGGCAGCGGAGCTTTCTTT.

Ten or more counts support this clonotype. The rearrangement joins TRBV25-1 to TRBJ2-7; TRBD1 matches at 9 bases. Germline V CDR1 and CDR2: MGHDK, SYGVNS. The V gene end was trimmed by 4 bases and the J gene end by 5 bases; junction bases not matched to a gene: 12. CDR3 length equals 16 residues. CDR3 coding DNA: TGTGCCAGCAGTGTATCCGGGACAGGGTCTTTCCACGAGCAGTACTTC. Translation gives CASSVSGTGSFHEQYF.

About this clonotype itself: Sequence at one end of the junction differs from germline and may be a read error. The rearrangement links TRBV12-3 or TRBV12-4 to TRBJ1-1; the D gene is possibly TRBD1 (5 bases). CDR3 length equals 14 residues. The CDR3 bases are TGTGCCAGCAGTTTGGGGCTATCGAACACTGATGCTTTCTTT. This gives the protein CASSLGLSNTDAFF.

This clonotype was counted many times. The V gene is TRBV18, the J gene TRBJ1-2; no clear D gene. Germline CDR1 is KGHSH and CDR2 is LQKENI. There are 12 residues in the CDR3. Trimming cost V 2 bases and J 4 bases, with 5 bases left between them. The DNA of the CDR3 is TGTGCCAGCTCACCAGTCGGCTATGGCTACACCTTC. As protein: CASSPVGYGYTF.

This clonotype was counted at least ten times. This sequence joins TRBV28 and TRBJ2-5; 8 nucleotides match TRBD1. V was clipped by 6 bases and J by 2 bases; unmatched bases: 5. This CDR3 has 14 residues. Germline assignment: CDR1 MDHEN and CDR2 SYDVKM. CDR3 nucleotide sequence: TGTGCCAGCAGCATGGACAGGGTGCAAGAGACCCAGTACTTC. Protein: CASSMDRVQETQYF.

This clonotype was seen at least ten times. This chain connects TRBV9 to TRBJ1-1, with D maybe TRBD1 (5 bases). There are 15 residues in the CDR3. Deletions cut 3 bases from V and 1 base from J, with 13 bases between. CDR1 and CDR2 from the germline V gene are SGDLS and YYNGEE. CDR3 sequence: CASSADSSPNTEAFF. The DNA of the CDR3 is TGTGCCAGCAGCGCCGACAGCAGCCCGAACACTGAAGCTTTCTTT.

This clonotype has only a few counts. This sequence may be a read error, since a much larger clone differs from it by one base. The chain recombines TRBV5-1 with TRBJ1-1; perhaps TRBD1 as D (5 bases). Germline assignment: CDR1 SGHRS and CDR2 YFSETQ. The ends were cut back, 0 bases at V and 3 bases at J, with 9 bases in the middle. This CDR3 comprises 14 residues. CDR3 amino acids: CASSLEGGDTEAFF. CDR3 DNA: TGCGCCAGCAGCTTGGAAGGAGGGGACACTGAAGCTTTCTTT.

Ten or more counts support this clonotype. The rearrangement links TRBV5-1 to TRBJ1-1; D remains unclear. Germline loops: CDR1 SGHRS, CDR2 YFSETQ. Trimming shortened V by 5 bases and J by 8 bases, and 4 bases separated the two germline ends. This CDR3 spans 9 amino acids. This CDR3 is CASRMEAFF. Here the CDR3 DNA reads TGCGCCAGCAGGATGGAAGCTTTCTTT.

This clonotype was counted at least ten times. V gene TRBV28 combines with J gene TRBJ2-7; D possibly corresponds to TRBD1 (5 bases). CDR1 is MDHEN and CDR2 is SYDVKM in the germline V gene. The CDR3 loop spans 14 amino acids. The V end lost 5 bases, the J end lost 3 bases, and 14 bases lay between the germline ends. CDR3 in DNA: TGTGCCAGCAGTGGGGCCAATCAATTCTACGAGCAGTACTTC. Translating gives CASSGANQFYEQYF.